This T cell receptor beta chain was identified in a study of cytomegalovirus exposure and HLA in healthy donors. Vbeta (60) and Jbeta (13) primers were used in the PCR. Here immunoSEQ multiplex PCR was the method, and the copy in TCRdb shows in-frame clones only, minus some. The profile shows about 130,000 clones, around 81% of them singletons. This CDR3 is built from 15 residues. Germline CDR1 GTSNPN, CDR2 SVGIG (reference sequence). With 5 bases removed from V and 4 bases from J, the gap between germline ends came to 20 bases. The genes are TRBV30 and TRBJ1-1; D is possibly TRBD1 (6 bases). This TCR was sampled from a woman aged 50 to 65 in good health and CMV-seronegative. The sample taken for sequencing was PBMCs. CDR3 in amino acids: CAWGTRGFGFTEAFF. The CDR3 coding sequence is TGTGCCTGGGGAACAAGGGGGTTTGGGTTCACTGAAGCTTTCTTT.